The subject of this entry is one TCR beta chain. In the study's own analysis: Amplifying reference gene primers gave estimates of nucleated cell counts. TCRdb's table, derived via immunoSEQ multiplex PCR, lists solely in-frame clones and lacks some. V and J calls and clone size are as listed in that table; D and trimming were resolved from the DNA. The data show some 91,000 clones, with around nine tenths seen just once and 1.5% to 2% held by the top ten. The record originates from a study of blood T cell repertoires in COVID-19. Study at large: COVID-19 samples collected from the United States, Italy and Spain covered acute and convalescent phases. PBMCs, B-cell-depleted T cells, or T cells were the source of the cDNA or gDNA that made up the material.

The germline CDR1 and CDR2 sequences are ENHRY and SYGVKD. V was shortened by 0 bases and J by 2 bases, with 13 bases between the two germline ends. The CDR3 contains 16 residues. The chain has TRBV10-3 and TRBJ1-1, with a weak D call TRBD1 (5 bases). Sequenced input: peripheral blood. The receptor's source is a man in his 60s with acute or convalescent COVID-19. This chain's CDR3 is CAISESTMGHNTEAFF. CDR3 DNA: TGTGCCATCAGTGAGTCGACGATGGGGCACAACACTGAAGCTTTCTTT.